These 24 T cell receptor beta chains share one sample of origin, sequenced in a study of vaccination effects on CD4 cells after COVID-19. The data were produced by immunoSEQ multiplex PCR, yet TCRdb's version contains in-frame clones alone and is incomplete. The table has about 22,000 clones, around 80% seen once. Expansion with viral peptide pools was applied to antigen-specific CD4+ T cells by the ViraFEST assay prior to sequencing. Subsequent to a culture period of nine to ten days, CD4+ T cells were isolated. Infection dated between March and December 2020, before the Alpha, Beta and Delta variants reached the United States. No antigen is known for these receptors. Sequences were derived from CD4+ T cells from PBMCs cultured with a peptide pool, sampled before COVID-19 vaccination. The source of these receptors is a human donor who had a prior SARS-CoV-2 infection.

This rearrangement joins TRBV3-1 (or the pseudogene TRBV3-2) to TRBJ2-6, with no clear D. The CDR3 is 16 residues long. Trimming pared 4 bases from V and 0 bases from J, leaving 10 bases between. From germline, CDR1 is LGHDT and CDR2 YNNKEL (reference sequence). CDR3 in DNA: TGTGCCAGCAGCCCTGTTACGAGCTCTGGGGCCAACGTCCTGACTTTC. This sequence encodes CASSPVTSSGANVLTF.

Points on this clone: The sample holds other DNA sequences that translate to the same CDR3. The V call is TRBV18, the J call TRBJ1-1; D gene uncertain. V was trimmed by 2 bases and J by 0 bases, leaving 4 bases between them. There are 13 residues in the CDR3. CDR1 and CDR2 from the germline V gene are KGHSH and LQKENI. The CDR3 region is CASSPTLNTEAFF. DNA of the CDR3: TGTGCCAGCTCACCAACCTTGAACACTGAAGCTTTCTTT.

The rearrangement joins TRBV24-1 to TRBJ2-3, with D possibly matching TRBD2 (6 bases). The V and J ends lost 6 bases and 2 bases respectively, with 11 bases between them. This CDR3 spans 14 amino acids. Germline V gene sequence: CDR1 KGHDR, CDR2 SFDVKD. The CDR3 sequence: CATSTSQDTDTQYF. The CDR3 DNA sequence: TGTGCCACCAGTACTAGCCAGGACACAGATACGCAGTATTTT.

The rearrangement links TRBV6-5 to TRBJ2-7; D gene unclear. Deletions cut 4 bases from V and 6 bases from J, with 10 bases between. This CDR3 is built from 12 residues. Germline assignment: CDR1 MNHEY and CDR2 SVGAGI. The CDR3 is CASSSSFREQYF. Written as DNA, the CDR3 is TGTGCCAGCAGTTCGTCGTTCCGCGAGCAGTACTTC.

This clone showed up just a few times. The chain combines TRBV7-6 with TRBJ1-1, with a possible D match to TRBD1 (5 bases). The CDR3 spans 15 residues. Germline CDR1 is SGHVS and CDR2 is FNYEAQ. The V gene lost 0 bases and the J gene lost 4 bases, with 12 bases spanning the gap. CDR3: CASSLAGGARTEAFF. Written as DNA, the CDR3 is TGTGCCAGCAGCTTAGCGGGCGGGGCTCGCACTGAAGCTTTCTTT.

V gene TRBV20-1 combines with J gene TRBJ2-7; D may match TRBD1 or TRBD2 (5 bases each). The CDR3 spans 14 residues. Germline CDR1 and CDR2: DFQATT and SNEGSKA (reference sequence). Deletions cut 3 bases from V and 3 bases from J, with 15 bases between. CDR3 protein: CSASWPGSGYEQYF. The CDR3 DNA sequence: TGCAGTGCTAGTTGGCCAGGGAGCGGCTACGAGCAGTACTTC.

There are a few counts of this clone. This chain joins TRBV5-4 and TRBJ2-5; TRBD1 matches at 10 bases. V gave up 3 bases and J gave up 2 bases; unmatched junction bases: 1. The CDR3 covers 14 residues. Germline assignment: CDR1 SGHNT and CDR2 YYREEE (reference sequence). CDR3 in DNA: TGTGCCAGCAGCTGGGACAGGGGACAAGAGACCCAGTACTTC. Translation gives CASSWDRGQETQYF.

The chain combines TRBV5-1 with TRBJ1-3, with 11 bases fitting TRBD1. J was trimmed by 2 bases and V by 2 bases; bases with no gene match: 3. CDR1 SGHRS and CDR2 YFSETQ come from the germline V gene. CDR3 size: 16 residues. CDR3 residues: CASSFGDRGTGNTIYF. The CDR3 region has the DNA TGCGCCAGCAGCTTCGGGGACAGGGGGACTGGAAACACCATATATTTT.

This clone was recorded once. This chain connects TRBV2 to TRBJ1-1; D may be TRBD1 (6 bases). The V gene's germline CDR1 is SNHLY and CDR2 FYNNEI. V gave up 7 bases and J gave up 1 base, with 16 bases separating them. This CDR3 is 15 amino acids long. CDR3 loop: CASMGAGRQNTEAFF. The CDR3 DNA is TGTGCCAGCATGGGGGCGGGACGGCAGAACACTGAAGCTTTCTTT.

CDR3 sequence reads: CASSEAGRAGLAGGLAKNIQYF. The CDR3 coding sequence is TGTGCCAGCAGTGAAGCTGGCAGAGCGGGACTAGCGGGGGGATTAGCCAAAAACATTCAGTACTTC. This rearrangement joins TRBV6-1 to TRBJ2-4, with TRBD2 matching 15 bases. The J segment lost 0 bases and the V segment lost 0 bases, leaving 12 bases of the junction unmatched. This CDR3 comprises 22 residues. Germline-derived CDR1 and CDR2 are MNHNS and SASEGT.

The genes are TRBV14 and TRBJ2-1, with D possibly being TRBD2 (6 bases). Trimming removed 5 bases from V and 6 bases from J, with 26 bases in between. CDR1 SGHDN and CDR2 FVKESK come from the germline V gene. The CDR3 is 18 residues long. CDR3 nucleotide sequence: TGTGCCAGCAGCGGACCGGGACTTAGGGATATAAGGATCAATGAGCAGTTCTTC. As protein: CASSGPGLRDIRINEQFF. Variable domain in full (rest from reference TRBV14 and TRBJ2-1): EAGVTQFPSHSVIEKGQTVTLRCDPISGHDNLYWYRRVMGKEIKFLLHFVKESKQDESGMPNNRFLAERTGGTYSTLKVQPAELEDSGVYFCASSGPGLRDIRINEQFFGPGTRLTVL.

The chain links TRBV9 to TRBJ2-3; D not resolved. This CDR3 has 11 residues. CDR1 and CDR2 from the germline V gene are SGDLS and YYNGEE. Between the trimmed V and J ends, which lost 4 bases and 1 base, there was a span of 1 base. In DNA, the CDR3 is TGTGCCAGCAGCCGCACAGATACGCAGTATTTT. The encoded protein is CASSRTDTQYF.

This clone was counted only a few times. The chain uses TRBV7-3 and TRBJ2-2, with a tentative D call TRBD1 (6 bases). The CDR3 contains 14 residues. The germline CDR1 and CDR2 sequences are SGHTA and FQGTGA. Deletions cut 8 bases from V and 5 bases from J, with 15 bases between. The DNA for the CDR3 is TGTGCCAGCGGTGAAGGGGGACGAACCGGGGAGCTGTTTTTT. This encodes CASGEGGRTGELFF.

V is TRBV12-3 or TRBV12-4 and J is TRBJ2-7; D call uncertain. Trimming left V 2 bases short and J 2 bases short, with 7 bases between. The CDR3 has 13 residues. The CDR3 DNA is TGTGCCAGCAGTTTACGATATCCCTACGAGCAGTACTTC. Translation gives CASSLRYPYEQYF.

This clone was seen only once. This sequence joins TRBV3-1 (or the pseudogene TRBV3-2) and TRBJ1-6; 7 nucleotides match TRBD1. The junction had 9 bases not matched to a gene; V was cut back by 6 bases and J by 10 bases. This CDR3 contains 14 residues. Germline CDR1 and CDR2: LGHDT and YNNKEL (reference sequence). As DNA, the CDR3 is TGTGCCAGCAGTTTACAGGGGCCAGGATCACCCCTCCACTTT. This gives the protein CASSLQGPGSPLHF.

This clone was counted a few times. DNA of the CDR3: TGTGCCAGCAGTAAGGGTAACGAGCAGTACTTC. It encodes CASSKGNEQYF. This chain uses TRBV18 with TRBJ2-7; D ambiguous. The ends were cut back, 8 bases at V and 5 bases at J, with 10 bases in the middle. CDR3 length: 11 amino acids. Germline CDR1 and CDR2: KGHSH and LQKENI. The complete variable domain, with remaining parts taken from reference TRBV18 and TRBJ2-7, reads NAGVMQNPRHLVRRRGQEARLRCSPMKGHSHVYWYRQLPEEGLKFMVYLQKENIIDESGMPKERFSAEFPKEGPSILRIQQVVRGDSAAYFCASSKGNEQYFGPGTRLTVT.

This sequence joins TRBV4-3 and TRBJ1-4; 7 bases map to TRBD1. The CDR3 loop spans 18 amino acids. V was pared by 3 bases and J by 7 bases, with 17 bases of the junction left unmatched. From germline, CDR1 is LGHNA and CDR2 YSLEER. For the CDR3, the DNA is TGCGCCAGCAGCCAGATCGGGGAATCGACAGGGTCGGGTGAAAAACTGTTTTTT. This gives the protein CASSQIGESTGSGEKLFF.

The chain combines TRBV21-1 with TRBJ1-5. TRBV21-1 is noted as a pseudogene. The CDR3 consists of 17 residues. The CDR3 is CASSNPYGPNSNQPQHF. The CDR3 bases are TGTGCCAGCAGCAACCCGTACGGCCCCAATAGCAATCAGCCCCAGCATTTT.

This chain joins TRBV18 and TRBJ2-3; TRBD2 agrees at 10 bases. Germline CDR1 reads KGHSH; CDR2 reads LQKENI. The CDR3 has 15 residues. V gave up 6 bases and J gave up 5 bases; unmatched junction bases: 8. The CDR3 region is CASSPTSGDRDTQYF. CDR3 coding DNA: TGTGCCAGCTCCCCCACTAGCGGGGATCGAGATACGCAGTATTTT.

J is TRBJ1-2 and V is TRBV11-3; D not certain. Trimming took 4 bases from V and 4 from J, leaving 16 bases between them. Germline lookup yields CDR1 SGHNT and CDR2 YENEEA. This CDR3 is built from 15 residues. DNA for the CDR3: TGTGCCAGCAGCTACGGCTCCGAGGCGGGCTATGGCTACACCTTC. Translating it yields CASSYGSEAGYGYTF.

The chain has TRBV20-1 and TRBJ2-7, with TRBD2 matching 10 bases. This CDR3 region has 14 residues. V shed 3 bases and J 6 bases; nucleotides not matched to a gene: 8. Germline assignment: CDR1 DFQATT and CDR2 SNEGSKA (reference sequence). The CDR3 DNA sequence: TGCAGTGCTAGTCTTCTAGCGGGAGTCGGCGAGCAGTACTTC. Amino acids: CSASLLAGVGEQYF.

This clone was detected a few times. V gene TRBV18 combines with J gene TRBJ1-2, with 7 bases aligning to TRBD1. CDR3 length: 15 amino acids. Per germline, CDR1 KGHSH and CDR2 LQKENI. After removal of 4 bases from V and 4 bases from J, the junction contained 9 bases not matched to a gene. The CDR3 bases are TGTGCCAGCTCACTCGGACCGGGACAGTCCTATGGCTACACCTTC. It is translated as CASSLGPGQSYGYTF.

The chain carries TRBV7-9 and TRBJ2-7; perhaps TRBD2 as D (6 bases). The V gene lost 2 bases and the J gene lost 6 bases, with 14 bases spanning the gap. Per the germline V gene, CDR1 is SEHNR and CDR2 is FQNEAQ (reference sequence). This CDR3 spans 14 amino acids. The CDR3 loop reads CASSLTTRGGEQYF. The DNA for the CDR3 is TGTGCCAGCAGCTTAACGACGAGGGGAGGCGAGCAGTACTTC.

V usage is TRBV2 and J usage is TRBJ2-6, with D unresolved. The CDR3 loop spans 15 amino acids. V lost 6 bases and J lost 2, with 11 bases in between. Germline CDR1 SNHLY, CDR2 FYNNEI. CDR3 coding DNA: TGTGCCAGCAGCAATTTAACCCCTGGGGCCAACGTCCTGACTTTC. As protein: CASSNLTPGANVLTF.